This T cell receptor (beta chain) was sequenced during a study of T-cell memory formation after mild COVID-19. Overall study: Across donors, TCR clusters were largely donor specific.

CDR1 is MNHEY, CDR2 SVGEGT, per germline. This CDR3 has 18 residues. Trimming stripped 1 base from V and 5 bases from J, with 23 bases between. From the 5' RACE reads, TCRdb called clonotypes with MiXCR, one entry per CDR3 protein. The sample consists of roughly 350,000 distinct CDR3 sequences, under 25% of them appearing once. The chain has TRBV6-2 or TRBV6-3 and TRBJ2-5, with D unclear. The sequenced material came from PBMCs or a T cell subset sorted from them (not recorded which). The TCR sequence derives from an adult woman who had mild COVID-19 (a few samples of this study predate the infection). Cell type and time point are not known. CDR3 sequence (DNA): TGTGCCAGCAGTTACTTGTGGCCGAACCGCGAAATTTATGAGACCCAGTACTTC. This encodes CASSYLWPNREIYETQYF.